There are a few counts of the clone carrying this T cell receptor (beta chain). This specimen belongs to a study of T-cell memory formation after mild COVID-19. TCRdb reanalysed the 5' RACE reads using MiXCR and keeps one entry per CDR3 protein. The sample comprises roughly 400,000 distinct CDR3 sequences, about a sixth of which are singletons, and approximately 21% rests with the top ten. The TCR was taken from a man between 18 and 35 years old who had mild COVID-19 (a few samples of this study predate the infection). Cell type and time point are not known. Sequencing was carried out using PBMCs or a T cell subset sorted from them (not recorded which).

The CDR3 DNA follows: TGTGCCAGCTCACCACCGGGAGGGGTGGACAAAAACATTCAGTACTTC. This codes for CASSPPGGVDKNIQYF. V gene TRBV18 combines with J gene TRBJ2-4; 7 bases fit TRBD2. CDR3 length equals 16 residues. Germline V gives CDR1 KGHSH, CDR2 LQKENI. V trimming: 0 bases; J trimming: 3 bases; junction bases outside the gene matches: 5.